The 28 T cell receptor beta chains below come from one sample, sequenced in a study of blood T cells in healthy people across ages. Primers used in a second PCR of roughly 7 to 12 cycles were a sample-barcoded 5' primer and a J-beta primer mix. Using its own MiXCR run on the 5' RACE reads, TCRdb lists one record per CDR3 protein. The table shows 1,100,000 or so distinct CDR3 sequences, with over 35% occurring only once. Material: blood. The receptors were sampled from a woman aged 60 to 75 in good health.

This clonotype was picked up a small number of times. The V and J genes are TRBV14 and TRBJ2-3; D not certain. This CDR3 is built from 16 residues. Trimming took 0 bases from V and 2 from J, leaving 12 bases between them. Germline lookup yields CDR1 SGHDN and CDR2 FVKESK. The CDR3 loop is CASSQEPPLLTDTQYF. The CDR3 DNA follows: TGTGCCAGCAGCCAAGAACCCCCCTTACTCACAGATACGCAGTATTTT.

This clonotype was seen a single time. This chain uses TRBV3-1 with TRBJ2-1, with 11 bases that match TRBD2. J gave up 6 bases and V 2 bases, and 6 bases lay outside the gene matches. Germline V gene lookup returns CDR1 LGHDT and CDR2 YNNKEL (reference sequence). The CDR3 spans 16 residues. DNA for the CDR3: TGTGCCAGCAGCCAAACTAGCGGGAGTTTTAGCAATGAGCAGTTCTTC. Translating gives CASSQTSGSFSNEQFF.

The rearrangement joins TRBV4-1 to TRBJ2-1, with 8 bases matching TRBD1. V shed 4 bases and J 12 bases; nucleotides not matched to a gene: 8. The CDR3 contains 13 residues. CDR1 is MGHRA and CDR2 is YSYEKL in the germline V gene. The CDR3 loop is CASSLRDRQGQFF. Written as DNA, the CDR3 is TGCGCCAGCAGCCTACGGGACAGGCAGGGGCAGTTCTTC.

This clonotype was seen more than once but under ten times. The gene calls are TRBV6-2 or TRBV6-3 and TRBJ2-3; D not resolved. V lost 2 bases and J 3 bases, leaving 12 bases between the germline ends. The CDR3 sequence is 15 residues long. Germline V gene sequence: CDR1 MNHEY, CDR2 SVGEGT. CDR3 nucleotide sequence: TGTGCCAGCAGTTACGAAACACTATCAACAGATACGCAGTATTTT. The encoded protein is CASSYETLSTDTQYF.

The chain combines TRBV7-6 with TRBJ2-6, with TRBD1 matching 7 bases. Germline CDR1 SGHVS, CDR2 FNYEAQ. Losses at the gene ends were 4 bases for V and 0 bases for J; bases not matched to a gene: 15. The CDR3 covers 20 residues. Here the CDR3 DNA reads TGTGCCAGCAGCTCAGGGGCCCGGGACAGCTTACTCTCTGGGGCCAACGTCCTGACTTTC. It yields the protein CASSSGARDSLLSGANVLTF.

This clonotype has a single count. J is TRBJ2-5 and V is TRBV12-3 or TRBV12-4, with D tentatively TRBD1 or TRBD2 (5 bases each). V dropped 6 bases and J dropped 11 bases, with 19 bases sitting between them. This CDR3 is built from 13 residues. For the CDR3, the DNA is TGTGCCAGCAGCCGGGACGGATACAATGAGCAGTACTTC. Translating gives CASSRDGYNEQYF.

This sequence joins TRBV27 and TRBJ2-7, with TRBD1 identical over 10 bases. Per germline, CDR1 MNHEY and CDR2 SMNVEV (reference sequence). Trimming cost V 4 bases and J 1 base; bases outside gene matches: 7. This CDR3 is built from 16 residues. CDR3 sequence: CASSSPRTGGSYEQYF. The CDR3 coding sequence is TGTGCCAGCAGTTCTCCGAGGACAGGGGGGTCCTACGAGCAGTACTTC.

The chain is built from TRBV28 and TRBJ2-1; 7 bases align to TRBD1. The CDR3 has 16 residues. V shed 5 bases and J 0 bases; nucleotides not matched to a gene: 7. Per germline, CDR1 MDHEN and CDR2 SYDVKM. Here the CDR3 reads CASSPTGTYSYNEQFF. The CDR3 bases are TGTGCCAGCAGTCCGACAGGGACCTACTCCTACAATGAGCAGTTCTTC.

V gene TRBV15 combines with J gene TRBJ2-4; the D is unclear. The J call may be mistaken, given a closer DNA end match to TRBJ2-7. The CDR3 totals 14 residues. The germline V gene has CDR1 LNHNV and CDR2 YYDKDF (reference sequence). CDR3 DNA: TGTGCCACCAGCAGAGGCAGGCCTGGCTACGAGCAGTACTTC. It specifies CATSRGRPGYEQYF.

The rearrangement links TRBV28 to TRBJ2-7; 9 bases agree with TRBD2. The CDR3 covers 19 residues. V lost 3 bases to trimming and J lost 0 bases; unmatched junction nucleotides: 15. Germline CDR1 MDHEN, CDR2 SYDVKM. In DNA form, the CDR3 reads TGTGCCAGCAGTTTCCCGCGGACCCTGACTAGCGGATACTCCTACGAGCAGTACTTC. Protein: CASSFPRTLTSGYSYEQYF. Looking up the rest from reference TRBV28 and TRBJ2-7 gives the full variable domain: DVKVTQSSRYLVKRTGEKVFLECVQDMDHENMFWYRQDPGLGLRLIYFSYDVKMKEKGDIPEGYSVSREKKERFSLILESASTNQTSMYLCASSFPRTLTSGYSYEQYFGPGTRLTVT.

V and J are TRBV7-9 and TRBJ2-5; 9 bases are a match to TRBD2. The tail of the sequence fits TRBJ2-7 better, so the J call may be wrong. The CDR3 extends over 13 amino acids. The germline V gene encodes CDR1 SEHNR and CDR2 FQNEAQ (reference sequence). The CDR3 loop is CASAAGGLDEQYF. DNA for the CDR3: TGTGCCAGCGCCGCGGGGGGGCTCGACGAGCAGTACTTC.

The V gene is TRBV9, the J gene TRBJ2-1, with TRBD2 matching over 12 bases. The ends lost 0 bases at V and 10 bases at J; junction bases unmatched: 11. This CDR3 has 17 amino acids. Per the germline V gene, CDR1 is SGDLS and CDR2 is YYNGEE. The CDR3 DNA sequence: TGTGCCAGCAGCGTAGCCTTGAGACTAGCGGGAGAGCGAGAGCAGTTCTTC. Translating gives CASSVALRLAGEREQFF. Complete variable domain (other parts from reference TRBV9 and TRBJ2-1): DSGVTQTPKHLITATGQRVTLRCSPRSGDLSVYWYQQSLDQGLQFLIQYYNGEERAKGNILERFSAQQFPDLHSELNLSSLELGDSALYFCASSVALRLAGEREQFFGPGTRLTVL.

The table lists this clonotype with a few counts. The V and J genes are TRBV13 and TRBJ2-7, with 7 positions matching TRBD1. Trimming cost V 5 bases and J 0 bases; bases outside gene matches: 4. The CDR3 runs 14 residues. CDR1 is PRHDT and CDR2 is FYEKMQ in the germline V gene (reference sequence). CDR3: CASSIPGGSYEQYF. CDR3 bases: TGTGCCAGCAGCATACCAGGGGGCTCCTACGAGCAGTACTTC.

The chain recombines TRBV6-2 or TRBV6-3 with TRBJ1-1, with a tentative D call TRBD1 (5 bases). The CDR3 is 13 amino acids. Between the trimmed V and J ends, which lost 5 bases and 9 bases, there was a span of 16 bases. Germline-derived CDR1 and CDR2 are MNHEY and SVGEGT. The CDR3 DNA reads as TGTGCCAGCAGTCGGGGCCCGGCGGCACAAGCTTTCTTT. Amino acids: CASSRGPAAQAFF.

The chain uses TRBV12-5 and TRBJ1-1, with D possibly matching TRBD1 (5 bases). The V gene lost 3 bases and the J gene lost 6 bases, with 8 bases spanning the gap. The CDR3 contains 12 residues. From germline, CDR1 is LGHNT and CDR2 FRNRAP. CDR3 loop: CASGFEGAEAFF. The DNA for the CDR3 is TGTGCTAGTGGTTTTGAAGGGGCTGAAGCTTTCTTT.

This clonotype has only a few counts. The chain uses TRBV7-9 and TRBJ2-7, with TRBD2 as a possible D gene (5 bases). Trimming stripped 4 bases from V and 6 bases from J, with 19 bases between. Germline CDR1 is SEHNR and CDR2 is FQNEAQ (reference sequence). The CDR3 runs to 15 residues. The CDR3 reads CASSSLLGPAGEQYF. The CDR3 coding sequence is TGTGCCAGCAGCTCACTCCTGGGCCCTGCGGGCGAGCAGTACTTC.

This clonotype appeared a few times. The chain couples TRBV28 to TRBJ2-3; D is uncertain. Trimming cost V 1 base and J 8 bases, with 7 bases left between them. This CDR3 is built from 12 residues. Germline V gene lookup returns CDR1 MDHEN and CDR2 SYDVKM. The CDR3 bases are TGTGCCAGCAGTTTATCGGGTACTACGCAGTATTTT. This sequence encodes CASSLSGTTQYF.

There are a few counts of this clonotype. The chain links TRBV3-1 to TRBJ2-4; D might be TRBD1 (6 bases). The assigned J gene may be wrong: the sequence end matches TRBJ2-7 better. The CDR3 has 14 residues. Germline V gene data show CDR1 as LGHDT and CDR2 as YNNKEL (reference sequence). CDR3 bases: TGTGCCAGCAGCCGGCAGGGGCCAACCTACGAGCAGTACTTC. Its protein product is CASSRQGPTYEQYF.

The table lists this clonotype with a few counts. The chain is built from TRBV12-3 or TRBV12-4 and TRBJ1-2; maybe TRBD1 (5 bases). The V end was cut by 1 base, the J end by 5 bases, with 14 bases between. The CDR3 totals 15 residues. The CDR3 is CASSLDGGTVYGYTF. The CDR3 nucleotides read TGTGCCAGCAGTTTAGATGGGGGGACGGTTTATGGCTACACCTTC.

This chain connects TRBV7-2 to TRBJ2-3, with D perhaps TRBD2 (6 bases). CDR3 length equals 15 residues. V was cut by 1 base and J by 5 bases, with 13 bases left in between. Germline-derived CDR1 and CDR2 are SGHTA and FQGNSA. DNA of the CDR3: TGTGCCAGCAGCTTAGATGGGGGAGGTTTAGATACGCAGTATTTT. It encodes CASSLDGGGLDTQYF.

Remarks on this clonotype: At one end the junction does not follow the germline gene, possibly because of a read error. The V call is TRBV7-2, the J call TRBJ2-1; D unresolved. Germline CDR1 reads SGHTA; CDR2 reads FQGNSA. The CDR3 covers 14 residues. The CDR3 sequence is CASSSPDSYNEQFF. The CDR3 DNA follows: TGTGCTAGCAGCTCGCCGGACTCCTACAATGAGCAGTTCTTC.

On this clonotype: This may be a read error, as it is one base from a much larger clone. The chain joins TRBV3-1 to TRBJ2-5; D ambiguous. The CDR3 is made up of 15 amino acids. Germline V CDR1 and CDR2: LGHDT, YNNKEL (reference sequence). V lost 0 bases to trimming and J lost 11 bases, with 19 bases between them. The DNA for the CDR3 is TGTGCCAGCAGCCAAGATCTCCCCGCTTACAATGAGCAGTACTTC. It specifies CASSQDLPAYNEQYF.

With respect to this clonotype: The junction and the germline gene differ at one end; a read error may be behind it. The CDR3 region is CASIFSTDTQYF. CDR3 bases: TGTGCCAGCATCTTTAGCACGGATACGCAGTATTTT. This chain links TRBV3-1 with TRBJ2-3; D unresolved. Per the germline V gene, CDR1 is LGHDT and CDR2 is YNNKEL (reference sequence). This CDR3 contains 12 residues.

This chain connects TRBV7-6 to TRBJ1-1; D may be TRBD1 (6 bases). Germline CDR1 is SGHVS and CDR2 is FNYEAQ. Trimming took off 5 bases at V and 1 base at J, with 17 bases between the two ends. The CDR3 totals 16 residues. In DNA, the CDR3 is TGTGCCAGCAGCCCTATCTTTGGGGGCGAGAACACTGAAGCTTTCTTT. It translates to CASSPIFGGENTEAFF.

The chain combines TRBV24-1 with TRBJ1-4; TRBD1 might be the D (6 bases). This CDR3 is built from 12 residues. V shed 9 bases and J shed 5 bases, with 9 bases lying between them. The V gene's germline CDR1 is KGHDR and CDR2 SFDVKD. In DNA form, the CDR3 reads TGTGCCACCTCGGGGGCGAATGAAAAACTGTTTTTT. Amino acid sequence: CATSGANEKLFF.

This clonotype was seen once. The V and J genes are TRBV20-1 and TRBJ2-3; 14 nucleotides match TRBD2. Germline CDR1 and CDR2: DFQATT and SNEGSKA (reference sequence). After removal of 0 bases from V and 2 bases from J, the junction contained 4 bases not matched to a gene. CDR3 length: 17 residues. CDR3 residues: CSAREGLAGGPTDTQYF. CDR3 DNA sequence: TGCAGTGCTAGAGAAGGACTAGCGGGAGGTCCCACAGATACGCAGTATTTT.

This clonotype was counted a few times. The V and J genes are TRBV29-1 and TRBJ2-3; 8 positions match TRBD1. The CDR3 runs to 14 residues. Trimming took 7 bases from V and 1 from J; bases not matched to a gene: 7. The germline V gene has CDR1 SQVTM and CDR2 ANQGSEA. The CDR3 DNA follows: TGCAGCGGCGCGGACAGGGTAGGCACAGATACGCAGTATTTT. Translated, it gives CSGADRVGTDTQYF.

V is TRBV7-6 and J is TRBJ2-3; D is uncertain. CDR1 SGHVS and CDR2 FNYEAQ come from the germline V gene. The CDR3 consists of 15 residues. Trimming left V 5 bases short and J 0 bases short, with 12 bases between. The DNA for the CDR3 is TGTGCCAGCAGCCCCTCGTTAGGGAGCACAGATACGCAGTATTTT. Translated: CASSPSLGSTDTQYF.